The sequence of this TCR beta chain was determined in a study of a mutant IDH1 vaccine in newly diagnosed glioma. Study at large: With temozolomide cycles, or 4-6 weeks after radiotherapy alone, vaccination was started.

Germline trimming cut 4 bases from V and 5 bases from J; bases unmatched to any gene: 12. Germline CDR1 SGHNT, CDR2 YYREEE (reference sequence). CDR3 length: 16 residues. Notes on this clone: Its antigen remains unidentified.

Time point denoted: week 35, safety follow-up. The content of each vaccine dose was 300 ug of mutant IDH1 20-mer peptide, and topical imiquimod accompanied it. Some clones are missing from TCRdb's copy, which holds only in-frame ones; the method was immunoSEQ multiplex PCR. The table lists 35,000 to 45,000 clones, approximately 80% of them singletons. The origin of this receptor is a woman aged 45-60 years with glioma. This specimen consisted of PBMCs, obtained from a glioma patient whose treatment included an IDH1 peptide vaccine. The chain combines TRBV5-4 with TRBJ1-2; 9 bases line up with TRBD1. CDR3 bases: TGTGCCAGCAGCCCAACTGGAGGGACAGGGAAATATGGCTACACCTTC. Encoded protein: CASSPTGGTGKYGYTF. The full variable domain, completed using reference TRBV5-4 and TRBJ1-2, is ETGVTQSPTHLIKTRGQQVTLRCSSQSGHNTVSWYQQALGQGPQFIFQYYREEENGRGNFPPRFSGLQFPNYSSELNVNALELDDSALYLCASSPTGGTGKYGYTFGSGTRLTVV.